This T cell receptor (beta chain) was identified in a study of T cell responses to AZD1222 COVID-19 vaccine (dated by TCRdb to about 2021). Concerning the study at large: AZD1222 recipients with second doses at about 4 weeks or about 12 weeks were pooled, because spike-specific TCR depth and breadth did not differ between schedules. A total of about 230 trial participants underwent TCR sequencing, of whom 200 to 220 received two doses of AZD1222 and some 26 received two doses of the MenACWY control vaccine. Trial participants were enrolled by age into subgroups of 18-55, 56-69 and 70-plus years, and around 150, 28 and 57 TCR-sequenced participants, respectively, were included in these subgroups.

The CDR3 regions of human TCRbeta chains were analyzed by immunosequencing. Per the source publication's procedure: Repertoire TCRs were checked for matches against a reference library of SARS-CoV-2-specific TCRs that had been generated using the MIRA antigen-specificity platform. Breadth was defined as the fraction of unique TCRs that were SARS-CoV-2-associated. Depth was defined as the fraction of total T cells that were SARS-CoV-2-associated. Using the MIRA data, each spike-specific TCR was assigned both to the spike region to which the TCR was reactive and to a CD4 or CD8 class. Log10-transformed breadth and depth values were compared by one-way ANOVA with Sidak's multiple comparisons tests. This immuneACCESS table, as held by TCRdb, lists in-frame sequences with V and J called but not all clones. Of the missing ones, under half trace to an unresolved V gene in checked studies; the others have no known cause. V, J and clone size reflect that table, while D and trimming were determined from the DNA. A total of 80,000 or so clones appear in this sample, about 85% of them only once. The leading ten clones occupy less than 1.6% of the sample.

Points the paper makes about the study in general: No day 14 peak-response samples were available, so repertoires were characterized only after the peak T cell response. After two AZD1222 doses, spike-specific TCR breadth and depth were significantly higher than at day 0 and than in MenACWY recipients. The vaccine-associated CD4 TCRs covered the entire spike protein, and the dominant responses fell in regions 160-218 and 743-854. Reportedly, almost half of the unique spike-specific TCRs recognized epitopes lying outside the regions that are mutated in the B.1.351 and B.1.1.7 variants. Conclusions about previously exposed vaccinees are limited because only five to seven AZD1222 recipients were SARS-CoV-2 seropositive at baseline. In the small 56-69-year group, the increase in depth fell short of significance, most likely because of low power. Participants were mostly white British and included more females than males, and it was suggested by the authors that clonal diversity may have been underestimated.

Read against the paper, the sample's time point label means: baseline before first vaccination. Samples from vaccinated people were obtained from the UK trials COV001 and COV002, which included a single-blind randomized controlled phase 2/3 trial of AZD1222 (ChAdOx1 nCoV-19) in healthy adults. For TCRbeta chain sequencing, PBMC samples were collected from trial participants at day 0 and at day 28 after the second dose. Including the terminal cysteine and phenylalanine, the CDR3 comprises 13 residues. Only CDR3 DNA remains: 39 bases, in frame from the first base. CDR1 and CDR2 are drawn from the germline V gene: SGHNT, YENEEA. V was cut back by 4 bases and J by 3 bases, leaving a gap of 9 bases between them. As concerns this clone: Its antigen is unknown. No qualities accompany the bases; no much larger clone lies one base away.

The source material was peripheral blood, sampled on day 0 of AZD1222 vaccination. The receptor was derived from an adult in good health. The chain employs TRBV11-3 and TRBJ2-5; the best D guess is TRBD1, with 6 bases matching. The sequenced DNA is TGTGCCAGCAGCTCTACAGGGAAAGAGACCCAGTACTTC. It translates to CASSSTGKETQYF.